This T cell receptor beta chain derives from a study of cytomegalovirus exposure and HLA in healthy donors. General study points: That first-cohort TCR clusters tended to co-occur in the 90 to 150 validation repertoires was found in a later analysis. The study listed under 200 cytomegalovirus-associated TCR beta chains.

The protocol was immunoSEQ multiplex PCR, while the TCRdb copy is restricted to in-frame clones and leaves out a portion. The sample contains 82,000 or so clones, just under 95% of which appear only once. About this clone itself: Its cognate antigen is unknown.

The CDR3 is made up of 16 amino acids. With 0 bases removed from V and 0 bases from J, the gap between germline ends came to 9 bases. The germline gives CDR1 SGHTA, CDR2 FQGNSA. The rearrangement links TRBV7-2 to TRBJ1-5, with D hard to call. The material sequenced was PBMCs. The sequence was collected from a man in his late teens or twenties in good health and CMV-seronegative. CDR3 loop: CASSLASFNSNQPQHF. CDR3 DNA: TGTGCCAGCAGCTTAGCCTCCTTTAATAGCAATCAGCCCCAGCATTTT.